This entry lists 3 T cell receptor beta chains sequenced from one sample in a study of beta chain features in type 1 diabetes. Study-level findings and limits: Across all four CD4+ subsets, people with type 1 diabetes showed modestly shorter TCRB CDR3s.

What these receptors recognize is not known. The whole isolated RNA underwent reverse transcription, so sequencing captured expressed TCRB transcripts. Profiled with immunoSEQ multiplex PCR; TCRdb holds only in-frame clones, not every one. The data show 400,000 or so clones, approximately 12% seen once. Sequencing used naive CD4+ T cells from blood. These TCRs come from a woman younger than 30 with type 1 diabetes.

This chain connects TRBV19 to TRBJ1-6; no clear D gene. From germline, CDR1 is LNHDA and CDR2 SQIVND (reference sequence). This CDR3 region has 15 residues. Trimming shortened V by 6 bases and J by 7 bases, and 16 bases separated the two germline ends. The CDR3: CASSGRLGENSPLHF. DNA of the CDR3: TGTGCCAGTAGCGGACGACTTGGGGAGAATTCACCCCTCCACTTT.

This chain links TRBV5-1 with TRBJ2-5; 11 nucleotides agree with TRBD2. The V and J ends lost 4 bases and 4 bases, in that order; junction bases with no gene match: 9. Per the germline V gene, CDR1 is SGHRS and CDR2 is YFSETQ. CDR3 size: 16 residues. The CDR3 DNA is TGCGCCAGCAGCCTCGGGACTAGCGGTAACCGAGAGACCCAGTACTTC. This gives the protein CASSLGTSGNRETQYF. Combining the CDR3 with reference TRBV5-1 and TRBJ2-5 gives the whole variable domain KAGVTQTPRYLIKTRGQQVTLSCSPISGHRSVSWYQQTPGQGLQFLFEYFSETQRNKGNFPGRFSGRQFSNSRSEMNVSTLELGDSALYLCASSLGTSGNRETQYFGPGTRLLVL.

V and J are TRBV7-9 and TRBJ2-7; 14 positions agree with TRBD2. Trimming at V came to 4 bases and at J to 6 bases, leaving 17 bases not matched to a gene. Germline V lookup: CDR1 SEHNR, CDR2 FQNEAQ (reference sequence). The CDR3 is 19 residues long. The CDR3 here is CASSWGLAGASTGTGEQYF. For the CDR3, the DNA is TGTGCCAGCAGCTGGGGACTAGCGGGAGCAAGTACTGGGACGGGCGAGCAGTACTTC.